This note documents a single T cell receptor beta chain sequence. The antigen remains unidentified. This sample is part of a study of cytomegalovirus exposure and HLA in healthy donors. Study-level background: Prior work identified under 130 million unique TCR beta sequences in about 179 million T cells.

V dropped 0 bases and J dropped 4; count of bases not matched to a gene: 11. CDR3 length: 17 amino acids. Per the germline V gene, CDR1 is SGHRS and CDR2 is YFSETQ. PCR amplification relied on 60 Vbeta primers (plus 13 Jbeta primers). Some clones are missing from TCRdb's copy, which holds only in-frame ones; the method was immunoSEQ multiplex PCR. The sample spans 90,000 to 130,000 clones; the ten largest clones claim 6.8%. General observations from the study: Later analysis revealed greater clonal expansion in HLA-associated TCR beta chains than in equally common others. There were some public TCRs occurring in many donors, but most TCR sequences were rare.

The V and J genes are TRBV5-1 and TRBJ2-7; 9 nucleotides align to TRBD2. The sequence was collected from a man aged 40-50 years in good health and CMV-seropositive. Sequencing was done on a sample of PBMCs. In nucleotides, the CDR3 is TGCGCCAGCAGCTTGGATTTGCGGGAGGGGAAGAAGTACGAGCAGTACTTC. It yields the protein CASSLDLREGKKYEQYF.